Sequencing of this T cell receptor beta chain was carried out in a study of control samples from healthy donors and cancer patients. Per germline, CDR1 MNHEY and CDR2 SVGAGI. V shed 4 bases and J shed 3 bases, with 19 bases lying between them. This CDR3 spans 16 amino acids. Using immunoSEQ multiplex PCR, the repertoire was profiled, and TCRdb retains in-frame clones only, with some absent. The table has 200,000 to 250,000 clones, roughly 94% seen once. Sequenced material: blood. This clonotype was sampled from a man aged 50-60 years in good health. This chain joins TRBV6-5 and TRBJ2-7, with D perhaps matching TRBD2 (6 bases). The CDR3 protein is CASSSYGRDWNYEQYF. CDR3 DNA sequence: TGTGCCAGCAGTTCCTACGGCCGGGACTGGAACTACGAGCAGTACTTC.